This section outlines one T cell receptor (beta chain) sequence together with its context. The CDR3 consists of 14 residues. V lost 4 bases, J lost 6 bases, and 13 bases lay in between. Germline V gene data show CDR1 as MNHEY and CDR2 as SMNVEV (reference sequence). Researchers sorted participants into cohorts using their self-reported clinical history. Symptom resolution, clearance, or two negative PCRs marked donors in Cohort 3 as recovered. Per the authors' pipeline: Reference gene primers were amplified, and this amplification served to estimate nucleated cell counts. Measured with immunoSEQ multiplex PCR; TCRdb has only the in-frame clones, and not every one. D and trimming were read from the DNA, whereas the V and J calls and clone size are those reported in that table. This table has 320,000 or so clones, about nine tenths appearing once. The sample comes from a study of blood T cell repertoires in COVID-19. For the study at large: The United States, Italy and Spain were the sources of the acute and convalescent COVID-19 samples.

Sequencing was done on a sample of PBMCs or T cells enriched from blood (not recorded which). The chain combines TRBV27 with TRBJ1-5; D ambiguous. This TCR derives from a man aged 55 to 70 who had recovered from COVID-19. The CDR3 region is CASSSLAGTQPQHF. CDR3 bases: TGTGCCAGCAGTTCTCTGGCAGGCACTCAGCCCCAGCATTTT.